The 20 T cell receptor beta chains in this list originate from one sample, sequenced in a study of technical replicates of blood from a handful of donors. Using immunoSEQ multiplex PCR, the repertoire was profiled, and TCRdb retains in-frame clones only, with some absent. The table records 60,000 to 65,000 clones, 75% to 90% of them present only once. What was sequenced was PBMCs. All receptors come from a human donor in good health. Some clones in this sample may be carry-over from other donors' samples.

In its sample, this clone was seen a few times. The rearrangement links TRBV4-1 to TRBJ1-1; D possibly corresponds to TRBD1 (5 bases). Between the trimmed V and J ends, which lost 1 base and 4 bases, there was a span of 19 bases. The V gene's germline CDR1 is MGHRA and CDR2 YSYEKL. This CDR3 contains 17 residues. CDR3 amino acids: CASSQGEVVGGSTEAFF. The CDR3 region has the DNA TGCGCCAGCAGCCAAGGGGAGGTGGTCGGGGGGTCCACTGAAGCTTTCTTT.

The rearrangement joins TRBV5-6 to TRBJ2-3; TRBD1 agrees at 12 bases. The CDR3 has 15 residues. Losses at the gene ends were 4 bases for V and 2 bases for J; bases not matched to a gene: 2. CDR1 SGHDT and CDR2 YYEEEE come from the germline V gene. CDR3 in amino acids: CASSTGQGATDTQYF. DNA for the CDR3: TGTGCCAGCAGCACGGGACAGGGGGCCACAGATACGCAGTATTTT.

The chain has TRBV5-6 and TRBJ1-2; D is unclear. Trimming left V 3 bases short and J 6 bases short, with 15 bases between. The CDR3 extends over 14 amino acids. CDR1 SGHDT and CDR2 YYEEEE come from the germline V gene. The DNA for the CDR3 is TGTGCCAGCAGCTCCGTGGGAGGGATTAATGGCTACACCTTC. Its protein is CASSSVGGINGYTF.

The chain uses TRBV18 and TRBJ1-2, with 7 bases fitting TRBD1. V shed 4 bases and J 2 bases; nucleotides not matched to a gene: 1. CDR1 and CDR2 from the germline V gene are KGHSH and LQKENI. This CDR3 spans 13 amino acids. As DNA, the CDR3 is TGTGCCAGCTCACAGGGGGCCAACTATGGCTACACCTTC. Translation: CASSQGANYGYTF.

The chain uses TRBV10-3 and TRBJ1-1, with a tentative D call TRBD1 (5 bases). This CDR3 comprises 12 residues. The V gene's germline CDR1 is ENHRY and CDR2 SYGVKD. Trimming took off 2 bases at V and 13 bases at J, with 14 bases between the two ends. The CDR3 nucleotides read TGTGCCATCAGTGAGGGGGCAGCCCAAGGTTTCTTT. Amino acid sequence: CAISEGAAQGFF.

V gene TRBV2 combines with J gene TRBJ1-5; TRBD1 matches 8 bases. J was trimmed by 6 bases and V by 6 bases; bases with no gene match: 7. The length of the CDR3 is 14 residues. The germline V gene encodes CDR1 SNHLY and CDR2 FYNNEI. The CDR3 region is CASSQGAQGQPQHF. CDR3 in DNA: TGTGCCAGCAGCCAGGGGGCGCAGGGTCAGCCCCAGCATTTT.

The V gene is TRBV6-5, the J gene TRBJ1-1; D not resolved. There are 15 residues in the CDR3. CDR1 and CDR2 from the germline V gene are MNHEY and SVGAGI. V was shortened by 2 bases and J by 4 bases, with 14 bases between the two germline ends. This CDR3 reads CASSYALGPGTEAFF. CDR3 nucleotides: TGTGCCAGCAGTTACGCCCTTGGGCCCGGCACTGAAGCTTTCTTT.

The CDR3 nucleotides read TGTGCCAGCAGCTTAGCAAACACTGAAGCTTTCTTT. The encoded protein is CASSLANTEAFF. V and J are TRBV11-2 and TRBJ1-1, with D unresolved. CDR3 length: 12 amino acids. The V end was cut by 1 base, the J end by 2 bases, with 2 bases between. Germline V gene lookup returns CDR1 SGHAT and CDR2 FQNNGV. The full variable domain, rest sourced from reference TRBV11-2 and TRBJ1-1, is EAGVAQSPRYKIIEKRQSVAFWCNPISGHATLYWYQQILGQGPKLLIQFQNNGVVDDSQLPKDRFSAERLKGVDSTLKIQPAKLEDSAVYLCASSLANTEAFFGQGTRLTVV.

This clone was detected only a few times. The rearrangement joins TRBV4-2 to TRBJ1-4, with TRBD1 identical over 10 bases. The germline V gene has CDR1 LGHNA and CDR2 YNFKEQ. V lost 4 bases and J lost 5; bases outside the gene matches: 7. This CDR3 has 16 amino acids. The CDR3 DNA follows: TGTGCCAGCAGCCCATACCTGGGACAGGGGAATGAAAAACTGTTTTTT. Amino acids: CASSPYLGQGNEKLFF.

The genes are TRBV7-9 and TRBJ2-2; D may be TRBD1 (5 bases). Germline assignment: CDR1 SEHNR and CDR2 FQNEAQ (reference sequence). The CDR3 loop spans 15 amino acids. Trimming removed 10 bases at V and 0 bases at J, with 15 bases between. The DNA of the CDR3 is TGTGCCACCGGCTCGGCAGGGCCGAACACCGGGGAGCTGTTTTTT. It encodes CATGSAGPNTGELFF.

The chain combines TRBV19 with TRBJ1-6; TRBD1 matches 9 bases. Germline values: CDR1 LNHDA, CDR2 SQIVND (reference sequence). Losses at the gene ends were 5 bases for V and 7 bases for J; bases not matched to a gene: 6. This CDR3 spans 15 amino acids. In nucleotides, the CDR3 is TGTGCCAGTAGTCTAGGGACAGGGTGGAATTCACCCCTCCACTTT. Translating gives CASSLGTGWNSPLHF.

In its sample, this clone was seen a few times. The chain combines TRBV6-1 with TRBJ1-3; TRBD1 agrees at 9 bases. V lost 6 bases to trimming and J lost 9 bases; unmatched junction nucleotides: 3. Looked up from germline, CDR1 is MNHNS and CDR2 is SASEGT. The CDR3 has 12 residues. CDR3 DNA: TGTGCCAGCAGGGGGACAGGGTCCACCATATATTTT. The encoded protein is CASRGTGSTIYF.

J is TRBJ2-7 and V is TRBV5-1; 8 bases match TRBD1. Per the germline V gene, CDR1 is SGHRS and CDR2 is YFSETQ. With 2 bases clipped from V and 5 bases from J, the junction kept 6 bases outside the gene matches. The length of the CDR3 is 14 residues. Here the CDR3 reads CASSFGTGYNEQYF. Here the CDR3 DNA reads TGCGCCAGCAGCTTCGGGACAGGTTATAACGAGCAGTACTTC.

The CDR3 loop reads CASSLMGDDLRQYF. CDR3 DNA sequence: TGTGCCAGCAGCTTAATGGGCGATGATCTACGGCAGTACTTC. V is TRBV5-4 and J is TRBJ2-7, with D unresolved. The CDR3 is 14 amino acids. V gave up 2 bases and J gave up 9 bases, with 18 bases separating them. The germline CDR1 and CDR2 sequences are SGHNT and YYREEE (reference sequence). The complete variable domain, with remaining parts taken from reference TRBV5-4 and TRBJ2-7, reads ETGVTQSPTHLIKTRGQQVTLRCSSQSGHNTVSWYQQALGQGPQFIFQYYREEENGRGNFPPRFSGLQFPNYSSELNVNALELDDSALYLCASSLMGDDLRQYFGPGTRLTVT.

The rearrangement joins TRBV20-1 to TRBJ1-1; D uncertain. Germline CDR1 and CDR2: DFQATT and SNEGSKA (reference sequence). Trimming removed 5 bases at V and 3 bases at J, with 7 bases between. There are 11 residues in the CDR3. CDR3 residues: CSAAEYTEAFF. The CDR3 DNA sequence: TGCAGTGCTGCGGAGTACACTGAAGCTTTCTTT.

V and J are TRBV5-6 and TRBJ1-1; D unclear. The germline V gene has CDR1 SGHDT and CDR2 YYEEEE. The CDR3 has 15 amino acids. The V end was cut by 4 bases, the J end by 1 base, with 14 bases between. Written as DNA, the CDR3 is TGTGCCAGCAGCCCGGAGCAAGGTGCGAACACTGAAGCTTTCTTT. Residues: CASSPEQGANTEAFF.

The chain joins TRBV7-2 to TRBJ1-4; D is uncertain. The CDR3 is made up of 11 amino acids. Deletions cut 6 bases from V and 4 bases from J, with 3 bases between. Germline CDR1 SGHTA, CDR2 FQGNSA. The CDR3 region is CASSYNEKLFF. The DNA of the CDR3 is TGTGCCAGCAGTTATAATGAAAAACTGTTTTTT.

This clone has a single count. Here the CDR3 DNA reads TGTGCCAGCAGCTTAGGGTCAGGGGCGAATGAAAAACTGTTTTTT. Translated, it gives CASSLGSGANEKLFF. The chain carries TRBV7-9 and TRBJ1-4; a possible D gene is TRBD1 (6 bases). CDR1 and CDR2 from the germline V gene are SEHNR and FQNEAQ (reference sequence). Trimming pared 1 base from V and 5 bases from J, leaving 11 bases between. The CDR3 contains 15 residues.

The CDR3 DNA is TGTGCCAGCAGCAGTAGCGGGAGAGAGACCCAGTACTTC. It specifies CASSSSGRETQYF. V gene TRBV2 combines with J gene TRBJ2-5; 9 bases align to TRBD2. V lost 6 bases to trimming and J lost 4 bases; unmatched junction nucleotides: 3. Germline V gives CDR1 SNHLY, CDR2 FYNNEI. The CDR3 covers 13 residues.

This CDR3 is CASSQESTSGPISYEQYF. CDR3 sequence (DNA): TGCGCCAGCAGCCAAGAATCGACTAGCGGGCCGATCTCCTACGAGCAGTACTTC. The chain carries TRBV4-1 and TRBJ2-7; 10 bases map to TRBD2. The junction had 8 bases not matched to a gene; V was cut back by 0 bases and J by 0 bases. Germline V gene lookup returns CDR1 MGHRA and CDR2 YSYEKL. The CDR3 has 18 residues.